The 20 T cell receptor beta chains in this list originate from one sample, sequenced in a study of sequential checkpoint blockade in melanoma. Treatment reported: randomized to nivolumab then ipilimumab (arm A) or the reverse (arm B). Data came from immunoSEQ multiplex PCR; TCRdb stores just in-frame clones and leaves some out. The sample consists of fewer than 35,000 clones, roughly 80% of them appearing once. The sample consisted of CD8+ T cells sorted from blood (inferred from file names), taken from a patient given nivolumab and ipilimumab in sequence. These receptors originate from a human donor with melanoma.

The J gene is TRBJ1-1, the V gene TRBV5-4, with D unclear. The CDR3 extends over 13 amino acids. Germline V gene data show CDR1 as SGHNT and CDR2 as YYREEE (reference sequence). V was pared by 0 bases and J by 3 bases, with 6 bases between. The CDR3 region has the DNA TGTGCCAGCAGCTTGGGATCGGACACTGAAGCTTTCTTT. Translating it yields CASSLGSDTEAFF.

The rearrangement joins TRBV9 to TRBJ2-7; tentative D call: TRBD2 (5 bases). CDR1 is SGDLS, CDR2 YYNGEE, per germline. The CDR3 sequence is 12 residues long. Trimming left V 3 bases short and J 3 bases short, with 7 bases between. CDR3 sequence: CASSDRDYEQYF. CDR3 bases: TGTGCCAGCAGCGACCGGGACTACGAGCAGTACTTC. Full variable domain (rest looked up from reference TRBV9 and TRBJ2-7): DSGVTQTPKHLITATGQRVTLRCSPRSGDLSVYWYQQSLDQGLQFLIQYYNGEERAKGNILERFSAQQFPDLHSELNLSSLELGDSALYFCASSDRDYEQYFGPGTRLTVT.

This clone counts as medium-sized. CDR3 region: CASMGAGASTDTQYF. CDR3 sequence (DNA): TGTGCCAGCATGGGGGCGGGCGCATCTACAGATACGCAGTATTTT. The rearrangement joins TRBV7-9 to TRBJ2-3, with D possibly TRBD1 on 6 matching bases. Germline V CDR1 and CDR2: SEHNR, FQNEAQ (reference sequence). The CDR3 is 15 amino acids. V lost 7 bases and J 3 bases, leaving 17 bases between the germline ends.

The chain joins TRBV9 to TRBJ2-1, with D possibly TRBD2 on 6 matching bases. CDR1 is SGDLS, CDR2 YYNGEE, per germline. The CDR3 runs 18 residues. The V end was cut by 0 bases, the J end by 4 bases, with 20 bases between. Here the CDR3 DNA reads TGTGCCAGCAGCGTAGCGGCCCCTAGGGCGGGGCCTTACAATGAGCAGTTCTTC. It specifies CASSVAAPRAGPYNEQFF.

The V gene is TRBV19, the J gene TRBJ1-1; unclear D gene. Germline CDR1 and CDR2: LNHDA and SQIVND (reference sequence). The CDR3 is 13 residues long. V was clipped by 3 bases and J by 5 bases, with 10 bases between them. CDR3 in amino acids: CASSIFEWTEAFF. The CDR3 nucleotides read TGTGCCAGTAGTATCTTCGAGTGGACTGAAGCTTTCTTT. Supplemented by reference TRBV19 and TRBJ1-1, the full variable domain reads DGGITQSPKYLFRKEGQNVTLSCEQNLNHDAMYWYRQDPGQGLRLIYYSQIVNDFQKGDIAEGYSVSREKKESFPLTVTSAQKNPTAFYLCASSIFEWTEAFFGQGTRLTVV.

The rearrangement uses TRBV2 and TRBJ2-3; 9 nucleotides align to TRBD2. The V and J ends lost 10 bases and 2 bases, in that order; junction bases with no gene match: 16. The CDR3 runs to 17 residues. CDR1 is SNHLY and CDR2 is FYNNEI in the germline V gene. The CDR3 sequence: CAISSGAEGISTDTQYF. The CDR3, as DNA: TGTGCCATTTCTAGCGGGGCTGAGGGAATTTCCACAGATACGCAGTATTTT.

V and J are TRBV9 and TRBJ2-3; 11 positions match TRBD2. The CDR3 has 15 residues. Trimming cost V 1 base and J 6 bases; bases outside gene matches: 4. The germline V gene has CDR1 SGDLS and CDR2 YYNGEE. The DNA of the CDR3 is TGTGCCAGCAGCGTAATCGCTAGCGGGGGGGATACGCAGTATTTT. Translating it yields CASSVIASGGDTQYF.

The count of this clone is one. This chain connects TRBV4-1 to TRBJ2-7; TRBD2 matches at 11 bases. This CDR3 is 15 amino acids long. With V trimmed by 4 bases and J by 2 bases, 4 bases remained unmatched. The germline V gene has CDR1 MGHRA and CDR2 YSYEKL. This chain's CDR3 is CASSPTSGAAYEQYF. CDR3 sequence (DNA): TGCGCCAGCAGCCCGACTAGCGGGGCGGCCTACGAGCAGTACTTC.

The chain joins TRBV4-3 to TRBJ1-1; TRBD1 is a possible D gene (5 bases). Germline assignment: CDR1 LGHNA and CDR2 YSLEER. Between the trimmed V and J ends, which lost 0 bases and 6 bases, there was a span of 8 bases. CDR3 length equals 13 residues. The CDR3 spells CASSQDQGAEAFF. The CDR3, as DNA: TGCGCCAGCAGCCAAGATCAAGGGGCTGAAGCTTTCTTT.

The V and J genes are TRBV27 and TRBJ1-2; a weak D match, TRBD1 (5 bases). This CDR3 has 15 amino acids. CDR1 and CDR2 (germline): MNHEY, SMNVEV (reference sequence). Trimming cost V 0 bases and J 2 bases, with 10 bases left between them. The CDR3: CASSLSAGRNYGYTF. CDR3 DNA sequence: TGTGCCAGCAGTTTATCTGCAGGGCGAAACTATGGCTACACCTTC.

The chain is built from TRBV7-2 and TRBJ2-5; TRBD1 aligns across 7 bases. The DNA end is more similar to TRBJ2-7, so the J call may be wrong. CDR1 is SGHTA and CDR2 is FQGNSA in the germline V gene. This CDR3 contains 15 residues. This CDR3 reads CASSLIGQELYEQYF. DNA of the CDR3: TGTGCCAGCAGCTTAATAGGACAGGAACTCTACGAGCAGTACTTC.

The V gene is TRBV15, the J gene TRBJ1-2, with 12 bases identical to TRBD1. This CDR3 contains 15 residues. Germline V gives CDR1 LNHNV, CDR2 YYDKDF (reference sequence). The V gene end was trimmed by 1 base and the J gene end by 7 bases; junction bases not matched to a gene: 4. In DNA form, the CDR3 reads TGTGCCACCAGCAGAGCCGGGACAGGGGGCATTGGCTACACCTTC. Its protein is CATSRAGTGGIGYTF.

V is TRBV5-1 and J is TRBJ1-2, with D uncertain. Deletions cut 0 bases from V and 2 bases from J, with 11 bases between. This CDR3 comprises 15 residues. Germline V gene sequence: CDR1 SGHRS, CDR2 YFSETQ. The CDR3 is CASSLASGSNYGYTF. The CDR3 DNA follows: TGCGCCAGCAGCTTGGCCTCAGGTTCCAACTATGGCTACACCTTC.

This chain links TRBV6-5 with TRBJ1-5; TRBD1 might be the D (5 bases). The CDR3 has 14 amino acids. V was clipped by 4 bases and J by 6 bases, with 13 bases between them. CDR1 MNHEY and CDR2 SVGAGI come from the germline V gene. The CDR3 loop reads CASSLGGKGQPQHF. CDR3 sequence (DNA): TGTGCCAGCAGTTTGGGGGGTAAGGGTCAGCCCCAGCATTTT.

J is TRBJ2-1 and V is TRBV4-1, with D possibly TRBD1 on 6 matching bases. Germline values: CDR1 MGHRA, CDR2 YSYEKL. The CDR3 loop spans 16 amino acids. Trimming pared 2 bases from V and 4 bases from J, leaving 15 bases between. CDR3 amino acids: CASSQPGTNLYNEQFF. CDR3 bases: TGCGCCAGCAGCCAACCCGGGACAAATTTGTACAATGAGCAGTTCTTC.

The chain couples TRBV9 to TRBJ2-5; TRBD2 matches at 9 bases. The end of the DNA fits TRBJ2-7 better, so the J call may be wrong. Germline V CDR1 and CDR2: SGDLS, YYNGEE. This CDR3 spans 14 amino acids. CDR3 region: CASSGLAGNHEQYF. CDR3 DNA: TGTGCCAGCAGCGGCCTAGCGGGGAATCACGAGCAGTACTTC.

The rearrangement uses TRBV7-8 and TRBJ2-4, with 11 nucleotides matching TRBD1. From germline, CDR1 is SGHVS and CDR2 FQNEAQ. This CDR3 has 15 amino acids. V lost 1 base to trimming and J lost 8 bases; unmatched junction nucleotides: 4. The CDR3: CASSLGTGGRDIQYF. The CDR3 region has the DNA TGTGCCAGCAGCTTAGGGACAGGGGGCAGGGACATTCAGTACTTC.

The chain has TRBV27 and TRBJ2-1; D is unresolved. The CDR3 totals 14 residues. In germline, CDR1 is MNHEY, CDR2 SMNVEV (reference sequence). The V end lost 8 bases, the J end lost 7 bases, and 18 bases lay between the germline ends. In DNA, the CDR3 is TGTGCCAGCTCCTCTTCGGGTAGGAAAAATGAGCAGTTCTTC. Its translation is CASSSSGRKNEQFF.

This clone was observed a few times. This chain links TRBV5-6 with TRBJ1-4, with TRBD1 identical over 7 bases. Germline CDR1 reads SGHDT; CDR2 reads YYEEEE. The CDR3 covers 15 residues. Unmatched junction bases numbered 10, after V lost 4 bases and J lost 7 bases. The CDR3 sequence: CASSVRQGWVEKLFF. As DNA, the CDR3 is TGTGCCAGCAGCGTCAGACAGGGTTGGGTTGAAAAACTGTTTTTT.

This chain links TRBV4-3 with TRBJ2-3, with 9 bases identical to TRBD2. From germline, CDR1 is LGHNA and CDR2 YSLEER. V shed 5 bases, J shed 1 base, and the junction held 13 bases outside the gene matches. The CDR3 is 18 amino acids. In DNA, the CDR3 is TGCGCCAGCAGCTCCTTTAGCGGGAGAGGCCTTGGCACAGATACGCAGTATTTT. Translating gives CASSSFSGRGLGTDTQYF.